These T cell receptor beta chains were read from a single sample in a study of shared clonotypes between healthy human individuals. Profiling relied on immunoSEQ multiplex PCR, and the TCRdb table lists in-frame clones only, not all of them. This table holds over 400,000 clones, about 96% found once. Material: naive CD4+ T cells sorted from blood. The receptors originated from a woman younger than 45 in good health. The CDR3 runs from the conserved cysteine through the conserved F or W. The order of the fields is J gene, V gene, D gene, CDR3 protein. D genes are given only for firm matches.

j_gene: TRBJ1-2
v_gene: TRBV5-6
d_gene: TRBD1
CDR3aa: CASRVDRGTGYTF

j_gene: TRBJ1-3
v_gene: TRBV5-4
d_gene: .
CDR3aa: CATNVGGAVSSGNTIYF

j_gene: TRBJ2-7
v_gene: TRBV11-2
d_gene: TRBD1
CDR3aa: CASSHLGTALQYYEQYF

j_gene: TRBJ1-2
v_gene: TRBV7-9
d_gene: .
CDR3aa: CASSLAGTQGTPKGYTF

j_gene: TRBJ1-1
v_gene: TRBV7-7
d_gene: .
CDR3aa: CASSLGLYTEAFF

j_gene: TRBJ2-7
v_gene: TRBV10-3
d_gene: TRBD2
CDR3aa: CAISESSGRGVGYEQYF

j_gene: TRBJ2-1
v_gene: TRBV7-2
d_gene: TRBD2
CDR3aa: CASIEVAGGGYEQFF

j_gene: TRBJ1-1
v_gene: TRBV4-1
d_gene: .
CDR3aa: CASSPGRGTFF

j_gene: TRBJ2-5
v_gene: TRBV9
d_gene: .
CDR3aa: CASSPVWGPRETQYF

j_gene: TRBJ2-3
v_gene: TRBV14
d_gene: TRBD2
CDR3aa: CASSQRPSGITDTQYF

j_gene: TRBJ1-1
v_gene: TRBV19
d_gene: .
CDR3aa: CASSVRDTRSGEAFF

j_gene: TRBJ2-1
v_gene: TRBV29-1
d_gene: .
CDR3aa: CSAASHSGKTFNEQFF

j_gene: TRBJ1-3
v_gene: TRBV25-1
d_gene: TRBD1
CDR3aa: CASRTGSSGNTIYF

j_gene: TRBJ1-4
v_gene: TRBV5-7
d_gene: TRBD1
CDR3aa: CASRLQGMELFF

j_gene: TRBJ2-5
v_gene: TRBV2
d_gene: TRBD2
CDR3aa: CASSDSTSGVETQYF

j_gene: TRBJ2-5
v_gene: TRBV7-7
d_gene: TRBD2
CDR3aa: CASSHSGRGETQYF

j_gene: TRBJ1-3
v_gene: TRBV29-1
d_gene: TRBD1
CDR3aa: CSVGTGIGNTIYF

j_gene: TRBJ2-3
v_gene: TRBV9
d_gene: .
CDR3aa: CASSVGGEGTDTQYF

j_gene: TRBJ2-7
v_gene: TRBV2
d_gene: .
CDR3aa: CASSEATVGVEQYF

j_gene: TRBJ2-7
v_gene: TRBV5-6
d_gene: .
CDR3aa: CASSLLQGTREQYF

j_gene: TRBJ2-3
v_gene: TRBV9
d_gene: TRBD2
CDR3aa: CASSFTTSGTLGDTQYF

j_gene: TRBJ2-7
v_gene: TRBV5-4
d_gene: .
CDR3aa: CASSPERMGSYEQYF

j_gene: TRBJ2-1
v_gene: TRBV15
d_gene: .
CDR3aa: CATSRVSRQNNEQFF

j_gene: TRBJ2-3
v_gene: TRBV7-2
d_gene: .
CDR3aa: CASSSPEIGTQYF

j_gene: TRBJ2-1
v_gene: TRBV28
d_gene: .
CDR3aa: CASRQGAAGRNEQFF

j_gene: TRBJ2-2
v_gene: TRBV9
d_gene: TRBD2
CDR3aa: CASSTLAGSPTGELFF

j_gene: TRBJ2-1
v_gene: TRBV7-9
d_gene: .
CDR3aa: CASRGGTEQFF

j_gene: TRBJ2-3
v_gene: TRBV6-1
d_gene: .
CDR3aa: CASSELANTDTQYF

j_gene: TRBJ2-7
v_gene: TRBV28
d_gene: TRBD1
CDR3aa: CASSPPLGQDSYEQYF

j_gene: TRBJ1-1
v_gene: TRBV28
d_gene: TRBD1
CDR3aa: CASSPGGGTEAFF

j_gene: TRBJ1-1
v_gene: TRBV7-6
d_gene: .
CDR3aa: CASSLVGLNTEAFF

j_gene: TRBJ1-4
v_gene: TRBV28
d_gene: TRBD1
CDR3aa: CASRPGTGNNEKLFF

j_gene: TRBJ1-3
v_gene: TRBV6-1
d_gene: .
CDR3aa: CASSEQGYSGNTIYF

j_gene: TRBJ1-1
v_gene: TRBV11-2
d_gene: .
CDR3aa: CASSLEAFF

j_gene: TRBJ1-2
v_gene: TRBV21-1
d_gene: .
CDR3aa: CASSGAGAGYTF

j_gene: TRBJ2-1
v_gene: TRBV6-4
d_gene: TRBD2
CDR3aa: CASSDTASGNNEQFF

j_gene: TRBJ1-2
v_gene: TRBV15
d_gene: TRBD1
CDR3aa: CATSREGPGQGAGGYTF

j_gene: TRBJ2-7
v_gene: TRBV7-3
d_gene: TRBD1
CDR3aa: CASSLHGTEDYEQYF

j_gene: TRBJ2-7
v_gene: TRBV4-1
d_gene: .
CDR3aa: CASSQDPGQEQYF

j_gene: TRBJ1-5
v_gene: TRBV28
d_gene: .
CDR3aa: CASRQQTPPQHF

j_gene: TRBJ1-1
v_gene: TRBV18
d_gene: .
CDR3aa: CASSPGMDSAVAFF